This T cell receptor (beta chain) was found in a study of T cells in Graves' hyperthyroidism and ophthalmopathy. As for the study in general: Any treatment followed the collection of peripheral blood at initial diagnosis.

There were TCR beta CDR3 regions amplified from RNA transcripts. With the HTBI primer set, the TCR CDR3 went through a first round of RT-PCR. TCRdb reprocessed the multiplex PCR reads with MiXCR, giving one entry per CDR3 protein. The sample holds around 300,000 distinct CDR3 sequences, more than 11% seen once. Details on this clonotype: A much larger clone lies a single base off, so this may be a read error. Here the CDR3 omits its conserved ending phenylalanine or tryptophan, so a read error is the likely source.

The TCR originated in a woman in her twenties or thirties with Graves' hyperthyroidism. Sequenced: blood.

The CDR3 region is CACEGGGGELFL. CDR3 DNA sequence: TGTGCCTGCGAGGGAGGCGGCGGGGAGCTGTTTCTT. The V and J genes are TRBV28 and TRBJ2-2; D possibly corresponds to TRBD2 (6 bases). The CDR3 sequence is 12 residues long. V was pared by 11 bases and J by 7 bases, with 14 bases between. Germline V CDR1 and CDR2: MDHEN, SYDVKM.